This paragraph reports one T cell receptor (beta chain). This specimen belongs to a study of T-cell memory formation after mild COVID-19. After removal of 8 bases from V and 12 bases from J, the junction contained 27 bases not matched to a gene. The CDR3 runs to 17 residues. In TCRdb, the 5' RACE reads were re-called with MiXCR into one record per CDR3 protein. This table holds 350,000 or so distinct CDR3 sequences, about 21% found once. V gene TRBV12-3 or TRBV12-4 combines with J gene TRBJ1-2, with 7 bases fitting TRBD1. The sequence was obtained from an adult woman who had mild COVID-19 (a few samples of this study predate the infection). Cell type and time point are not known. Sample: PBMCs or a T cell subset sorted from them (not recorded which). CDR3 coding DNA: TGTGCCAGCGCTATAAAGGGGTGGATGGAGACAGGGAGGAAGCACACCTTC. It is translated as CASAIKGWMETGRKHTF.